The source of this T cell receptor beta chain is a study of cytomegalovirus exposure and HLA in healthy donors. Researchers ran the PCR with 60 Vbeta and 13 Jbeta primers. Measured with immunoSEQ multiplex PCR; TCRdb has only the in-frame clones, and not every one. The profile shows 65,000 to 90,000 clones, about two thirds of them singletons. CDR1 is SGHDT, CDR2 YYEEEE, per germline. J gave up 4 bases and V 0 bases, and 4 bases lay outside the gene matches. The CDR3 is made up of 16 amino acids. V is TRBV5-6 and J is TRBJ2-2, with 9 positions matching TRBD1. This clonotype was obtained from a woman aged 40 to 50 in good health and CMV-seropositive. The sequencing sample was made of PBMCs. CDR3 nucleotides: TGTGCCAGCAGCTTGGCGACAGGGGGAGGCACCGGGGAGCTGTTTTTT. Amino acids: CASSLATGGGTGELFF.